These 18 T cell receptor beta chains came from one sample sequenced in a study of blood T cell repertoires in COVID-19. This table comes from immunoSEQ multiplex PCR, and its TCRdb copy is limited to in-frame clones, with some not included. Of 65,000 to 90,000 clones in the sample, about 90% were seen once. Sequencing was performed on peripheral blood. All receptors come from a human donor in a cohort sampled during active COVID-19.

The CDR3 nucleotides are TGTGCCACCAGCAGAGATCACGGGATCTCTGGAAACACCATATATTTT. Translated: CATSRDHGISGNTIYF. This rearrangement joins TRBV15 to TRBJ1-3, with no clear D. This CDR3 is 16 amino acids long. Germline CDR1 and CDR2: LNHNV and YYDKDF (reference sequence). With 0 bases removed from V and 0 bases from J, the gap between germline ends came to 9 bases.

In its sample, this clone was seen once. This chain links TRBV5-1 with TRBJ1-1; 12 positions match TRBD1. Germline CDR1 is SGHRS and CDR2 is YFSETQ. The CDR3 has 16 residues. V lost 4 bases to trimming and J lost 4 bases; unmatched junction nucleotides: 8. The CDR3: CASSTGQGAPGTEAFF. The CDR3 bases are TGCGCCAGCAGCACGGGACAGGGGGCCCCGGGCACTGAAGCTTTCTTT.

The chain joins TRBV6-6 to TRBJ2-3; 10 nucleotides agree with TRBD1. The CDR3 covers 14 residues. The germline gives CDR1 MNHNY, CDR2 SVGAGI (reference sequence). J was trimmed by 4 bases and V by 5 bases; bases with no gene match: 3. CDR3 nucleotide sequence: TGTGCCAGCAGTGGGACAGGGGTATCAGATACGCAGTATTTT. The encoded protein is CASSGTGVSDTQYF.

V and J are TRBV19 and TRBJ1-5, with TRBD1 matching 7 bases. CDR1 and CDR2 (germline): LNHDA, SQIVND (reference sequence). The CDR3 loop spans 17 amino acids. V lost 2 bases, J lost 2 bases, and 9 bases stayed unmatched. The CDR3: CASSIHARGVGNQPQHF. CDR3 nucleotides: TGTGCCAGTAGTATACATGCCAGGGGGGTAGGCAATCAGCCCCAGCATTTT.

The J gene is TRBJ2-1, the V gene TRBV15; tentatively, D is TRBD2 (5 bases). The CDR3 runs 15 residues. With 0 bases removed from V and 1 base from J, the gap between germline ends came to 7 bases. Germline V gives CDR1 LNHNV, CDR2 YYDKDF (reference sequence). The CDR3 DNA sequence: TGTGCCACCAGCAGAGATAGAGGGTCCTACAATGAGCAGTTCTTC. It is translated as CATSRDRGSYNEQFF. The variable domain in full, completed from reference TRBV15 and TRBJ2-1, reads DAMVIQNPRYQVTQFGKPVTLSCSQTLNHNVMYWYQQKSSQAPKLLFHYYDKDFNNEADTPDNFQSRRPNTSFCFLDIRSPGLGDTAMYLCATSRDRGSYNEQFFGPGTRLTVL.

V and J are TRBV7-2 and TRBJ2-5; D is uncertain. This CDR3 has 12 amino acids. V was cut by 1 base and J by 4 bases, with 4 bases left in between. Germline lookup yields CDR1 SGHTA and CDR2 FQGNSA. This CDR3 reads CASSLVRETQYF. CDR3 sequence (DNA): TGTGCCAGCAGCTTAGTGAGAGAGACCCAGTACTTC.

Only one count was recorded for this clone. The rearrangement joins TRBV18 to TRBJ2-7; TRBD2 aligns across 8 bases. The CDR3 extends over 16 amino acids. The germline V gene has CDR1 KGHSH and CDR2 LQKENI. The V and J ends lost 3 bases and 0 bases, in that order; junction bases with no gene match: 7. The CDR3 loop reads CASSPIRGGSSYEQYF. The CDR3 bases are TGTGCCAGCTCACCTATTCGGGGGGGTAGCTCCTACGAGCAGTACTTC.

The CDR3 region is CASSLGPVQQNTDTQYF. The DNA of the CDR3 is TGTGCCAGCAGCTTAGGGCCCGTACAGCAGAACACAGATACGCAGTATTTT. The chain employs TRBV7-2 and TRBJ2-3; D is unresolved. The CDR3 covers 17 residues. Trimming took 1 base from V and 2 from J, leaving 16 bases between them. CDR1 is SGHTA and CDR2 is FQGNSA in the germline V gene.

The J gene is TRBJ2-1, the V gene TRBV27, with TRBD2 matching over 14 bases. V lost 6 bases and J lost 8; bases outside the gene matches: 6. CDR1 and CDR2 (germline): MNHEY, SMNVEV (reference sequence). CDR3 length: 15 amino acids. For the CDR3, the DNA is TGTGCCAGCAGGGCGACTAGCGGGGGGGCCTATGAGCAGTTCTTC. Protein product: CASRATSGGAYEQFF.

This sequence joins TRBV3-1 (or the pseudogene TRBV3-2) and TRBJ1-1; TRBD1 matches 7 bases. Trimming took 0 bases from V and 11 from J; bases not matched to a gene: 6. Germline V gene data show CDR1 as LGHDT and CDR2 as YNNKEL (reference sequence). The CDR3 contains 13 residues. The CDR3 bases are TGTGCCAGCAGCCAAGATCTTACAGGGGACGCTTTCTTT. As protein: CASSQDLTGDAFF.

CDR3 residues: CASSQTTSGETQYF. The CDR3 DNA sequence: TGTGCCAGCAGCCAAACGACTAGCGGAGAGACCCAGTACTTC. The rearrangement uses TRBV14 and TRBJ2-5; 9 bases fit TRBD2. Germline trimming cut 2 bases from V and 4 bases from J; bases unmatched to any gene: 2. This CDR3 has 14 residues. CDR1 and CDR2 (germline): SGHDN, FVKESK.

This chain links TRBV10-3 with TRBJ1-5, with a possible D match to TRBD1 (5 bases). Germline CDR1 reads ENHRY; CDR2 reads SYGVKD. This CDR3 has 13 residues. The ends were cut back, 5 bases at V and 10 bases at J, with 15 bases in the middle. DNA of the CDR3: TGTGCCATCAGTTCAGGGTTGATCAAACCCCAGCATTTT. It is translated as CAISSGLIKPQHF.

For the CDR3, the DNA is TGTGCCAGCAGTTTACTACAGGGGGCAAGGGATGGCTACACCTTC. Translated, it gives CASSLLQGARDGYTF. The rearrangement links TRBV27 to TRBJ1-2; 9 nucleotides match TRBD1. CDR1 and CDR2 from the germline V gene are MNHEY and SMNVEV (reference sequence). CDR3 length equals 15 residues. V gave up 2 bases and J gave up 6 bases; unmatched junction bases: 7.

This chain links TRBV7-2 with TRBJ1-2; 11 bases align to TRBD1. V lost 3 bases and J lost 3; bases outside the gene matches: 6. CDR1 SGHTA and CDR2 FQGNSA come from the germline V gene. This CDR3 contains 16 residues. CDR3 DNA sequence: TGTGCCAGCAGCTTTGGACAGGGGGCGATCTACTATGGCTACACCTTC. This translates into CASSFGQGAIYYGYTF. Looking up the rest from reference TRBV7-2 and TRBJ1-2 gives the full variable domain: GAGVSQSPSNKVTEKGKDVELRCDPISGHTALYWYRQSLGQGLEFLIYFQGNSAPDKSGLPSDRFSAERTGGSVSTLTIQRTQQEDSAVYLCASSFGQGAIYYGYTFGSGTRLTVV.

This clone has only a few counts. The chain uses TRBV6-5 and TRBJ2-1; the match to TRBD2 covers 12 bases. Trimming removed 6 bases from V and 9 bases from J; junction bases left unmatched: 9. In germline, CDR1 is MNHEY, CDR2 SVGAGI. CDR3 length: 15 residues. This CDR3 reads CASSLGTSGGIEQFF. CDR3 in DNA: TGTGCCAGCAGCCTGGGCACTAGCGGGGGGATTGAGCAGTTCTTC.

The genes are TRBV18 and TRBJ2-6, with TRBD2 matching over 9 bases. With V trimmed by 3 bases and J by 0 bases, 12 bases remained unmatched. From germline, CDR1 is KGHSH and CDR2 LQKENI. The CDR3 has 20 amino acids. The CDR3 nucleotides are TGTGCCAGCTCACCCAAGCGGGTGGTAGCGGGGGACTCTGGGGCCAACGTCCTGACTTTC. This encodes CASSPKRVVAGDSGANVLTF.

V and J are TRBV6-2 or TRBV6-3 and TRBJ1-5, with a tentative D call TRBD1 (6 bases). Trimming removed 5 bases at V and 2 bases at J, with 19 bases between. The germline gives CDR1 MNHEY, CDR2 SVGEGT. There are 17 residues in the CDR3. CDR3 sequence (DNA): TGTGCCAGCAGTAACCCGGTACAGGGAAGAGGCAATCAGCCCCAGCATTTT. As protein: CASSNPVQGRGNQPQHF.

The chain joins TRBV9 to TRBJ2-5; possibly TRBD1 for D (5 bases). Trimming cost V 4 bases and J 5 bases, with 18 bases left between them. This CDR3 is built from 15 residues. Germline-derived CDR1 and CDR2 are SGDLS and YYNGEE. This CDR3 reads CASSPGSQTVETQYF. Written as DNA, the CDR3 is TGTGCCAGCAGCCCCGGAAGCCAGACAGTCGAGACCCAGTACTTC.